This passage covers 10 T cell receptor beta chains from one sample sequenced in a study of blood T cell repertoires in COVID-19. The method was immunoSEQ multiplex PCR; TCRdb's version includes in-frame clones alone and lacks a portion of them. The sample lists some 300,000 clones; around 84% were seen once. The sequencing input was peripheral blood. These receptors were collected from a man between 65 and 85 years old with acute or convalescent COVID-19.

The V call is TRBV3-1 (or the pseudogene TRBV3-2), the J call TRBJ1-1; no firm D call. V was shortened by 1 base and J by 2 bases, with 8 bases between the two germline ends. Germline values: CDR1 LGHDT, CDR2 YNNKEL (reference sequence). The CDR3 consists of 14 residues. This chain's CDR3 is CASSQVEGNTEAFF. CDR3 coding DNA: TGTGCCAGCAGCCAAGTGGAGGGAAACACTGAAGCTTTCTTT.

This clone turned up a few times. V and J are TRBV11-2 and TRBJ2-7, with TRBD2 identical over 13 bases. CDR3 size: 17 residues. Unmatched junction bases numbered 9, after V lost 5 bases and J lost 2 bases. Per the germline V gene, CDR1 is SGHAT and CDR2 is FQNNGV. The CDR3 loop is CASSLRLAGGRTYEQYF. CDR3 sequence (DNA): TGTGCCAGCAGCCTGCGACTAGCGGGGGGTCGAACCTACGAGCAGTACTTC.

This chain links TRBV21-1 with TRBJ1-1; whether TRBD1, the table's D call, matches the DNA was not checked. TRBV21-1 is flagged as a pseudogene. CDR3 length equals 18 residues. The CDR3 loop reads CASSKPFRDRGGSTEAFF. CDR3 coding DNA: TGTGCCAGCAGCAAACCCTTTAGGGACAGGGGGGGGTCAACTGAAGCTTTCTTT.

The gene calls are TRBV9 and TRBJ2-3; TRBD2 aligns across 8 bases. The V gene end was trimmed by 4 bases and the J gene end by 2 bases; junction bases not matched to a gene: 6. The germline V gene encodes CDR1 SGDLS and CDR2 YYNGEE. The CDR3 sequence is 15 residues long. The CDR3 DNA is TGTGCCAGCAGCAATGCGGGGGGACTCACAGATACGCAGTATTTT. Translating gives CASSNAGGLTDTQYF.

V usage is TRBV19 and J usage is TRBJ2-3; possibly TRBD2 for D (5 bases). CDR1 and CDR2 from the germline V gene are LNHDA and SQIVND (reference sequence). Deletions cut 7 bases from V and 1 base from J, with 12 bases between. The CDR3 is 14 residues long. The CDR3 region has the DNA TGTGCCAGTAACGCCGGGGAGCGCACAGATACGCAGTATTTT. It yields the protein CASNAGERTDTQYF.

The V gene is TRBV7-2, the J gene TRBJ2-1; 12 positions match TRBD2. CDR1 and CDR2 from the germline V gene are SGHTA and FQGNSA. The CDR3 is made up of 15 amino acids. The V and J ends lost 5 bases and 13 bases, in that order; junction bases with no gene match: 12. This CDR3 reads CASSPPSGRAGDQFF. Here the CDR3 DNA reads TGTGCCAGCAGCCCCCCTAGCGGGAGGGCCGGAGATCAGTTCTTC.

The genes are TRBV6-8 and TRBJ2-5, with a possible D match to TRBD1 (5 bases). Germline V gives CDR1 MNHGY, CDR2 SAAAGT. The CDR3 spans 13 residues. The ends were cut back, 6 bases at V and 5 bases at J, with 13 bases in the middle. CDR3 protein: CASSRAGAETQYF. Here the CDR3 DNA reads TGTGCCAGCAGCCGAGCTGGGGCGGAGACCCAGTACTTC.

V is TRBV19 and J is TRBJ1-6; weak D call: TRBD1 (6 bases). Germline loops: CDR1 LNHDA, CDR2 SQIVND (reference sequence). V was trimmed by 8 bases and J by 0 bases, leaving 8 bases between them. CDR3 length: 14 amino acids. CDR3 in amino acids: CASSTGSYNSPLHF. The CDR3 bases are TGTGCCAGTTCGACAGGCTCCTATAATTCACCCCTCCACTTT.

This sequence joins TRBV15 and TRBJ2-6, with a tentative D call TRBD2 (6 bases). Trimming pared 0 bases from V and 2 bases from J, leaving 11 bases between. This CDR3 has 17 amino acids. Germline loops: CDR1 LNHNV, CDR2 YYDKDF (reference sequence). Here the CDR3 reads CATSRDFAGTGANVLTF. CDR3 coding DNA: TGTGCCACCAGCAGAGATTTTGCGGGAACTGGGGCCAACGTCCTGACTTTC. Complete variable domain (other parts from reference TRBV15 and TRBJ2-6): DAMVIQNPRYQVTQFGKPVTLSCSQTLNHNVMYWYQQKSSQAPKLLFHYYDKDFNNEADTPDNFQSRRPNTSFCFLDIRSPGLGDTAMYLCATSRDFAGTGANVLTFGAGSRLTVL.

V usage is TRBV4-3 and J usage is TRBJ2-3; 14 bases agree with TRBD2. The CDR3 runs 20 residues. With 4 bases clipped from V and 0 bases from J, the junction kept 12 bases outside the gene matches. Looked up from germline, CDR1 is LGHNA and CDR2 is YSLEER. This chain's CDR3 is CASSPRLAGGLASSTDTQYF. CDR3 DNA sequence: TGCGCCAGCAGCCCTAGACTAGCGGGAGGGTTAGCGTCCAGCACAGATACGCAGTATTTT.